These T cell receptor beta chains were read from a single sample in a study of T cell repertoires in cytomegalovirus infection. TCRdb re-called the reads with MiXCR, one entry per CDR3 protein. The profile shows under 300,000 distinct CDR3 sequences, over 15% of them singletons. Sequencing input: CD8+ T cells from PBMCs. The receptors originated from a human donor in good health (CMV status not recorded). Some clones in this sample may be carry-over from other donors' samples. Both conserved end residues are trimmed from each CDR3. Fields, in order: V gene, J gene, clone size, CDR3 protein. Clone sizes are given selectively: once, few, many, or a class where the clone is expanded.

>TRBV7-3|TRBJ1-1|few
ASSLDSPSTEAF
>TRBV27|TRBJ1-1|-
ASSPAGGWNTEAF
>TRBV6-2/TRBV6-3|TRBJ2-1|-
ASSYSPGRRSYNEQF
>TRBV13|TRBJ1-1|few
ASSPHRNEAF
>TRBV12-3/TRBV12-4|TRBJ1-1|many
ASTPFFGVMTEAF
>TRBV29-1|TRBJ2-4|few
SVFGLAKNIQY
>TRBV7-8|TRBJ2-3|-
ASSLAGQGASTDTQY
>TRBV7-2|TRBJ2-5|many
ASSLLTPSGYQETQY
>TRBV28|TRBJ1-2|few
ASSNTMTGTRYGYGYT
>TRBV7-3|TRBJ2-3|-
ASSLGRRTDTQY
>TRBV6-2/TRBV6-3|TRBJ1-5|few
ASTPRRGKNQPQH
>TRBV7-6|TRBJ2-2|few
ASSAESGELF
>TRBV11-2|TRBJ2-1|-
ASSLDDGTEGDEQF
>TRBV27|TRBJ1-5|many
ASSLNRGNQPQH
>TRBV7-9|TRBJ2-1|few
ASSGLASRNEQF
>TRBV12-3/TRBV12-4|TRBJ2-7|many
ASSTEDRGYEQY
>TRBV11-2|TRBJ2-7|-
ASSFPGGASQNEQY
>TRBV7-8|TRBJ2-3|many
ASSLGVYPNSGGEYTDTQY
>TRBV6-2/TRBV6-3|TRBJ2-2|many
ASSRDSNTGELF
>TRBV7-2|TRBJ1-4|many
ASSLVGVSEKLF
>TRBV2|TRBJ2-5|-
ASTAGGAMDQY
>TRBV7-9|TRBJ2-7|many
ASSLVGTASYEQY
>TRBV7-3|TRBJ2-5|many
ASSPTGAPRTQY
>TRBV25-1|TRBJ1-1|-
ASSDPGHEAF
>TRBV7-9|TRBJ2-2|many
ASSPEGGRPGELF
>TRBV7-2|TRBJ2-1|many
ASSEDRGYDEQF
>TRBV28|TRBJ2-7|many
ASSPPGTPLPYEQY
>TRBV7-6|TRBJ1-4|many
ASSLRTALDATNEKLF
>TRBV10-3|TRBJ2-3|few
AISESTGARTDTQY
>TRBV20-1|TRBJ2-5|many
SAKRTSGGSAVGETQY
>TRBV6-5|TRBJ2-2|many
ASSYWRGDTGELF
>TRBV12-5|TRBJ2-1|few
ASGPGKSSYNEQF
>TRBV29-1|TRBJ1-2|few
SVGERPGEGYT
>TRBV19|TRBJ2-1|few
ASSYLRTGFYNEQF